This TCR beta chain is from a study of blood T cell repertoires in COVID-19. Overall study context: PBMCs, B-cell-depleted T cells, or T cells were the source of the cDNA or gDNA that made up the material.

The data were produced by immunoSEQ multiplex PCR, yet TCRdb's version contains in-frame clones alone and is incomplete. Of fewer than 65,000 clones in the sample, roughly 83% were seen once. Germline CDR1 reads MNHEY; CDR2 reads SVGAGI. The CDR3 is 15 residues long. The trim removed 5 bases at V and 9 bases at J, leaving 7 bases unmatched. The TCR originated in a human donor in a cohort sampled during active COVID-19. This chain joins TRBV6-5 and TRBJ1-6; 10 bases map to TRBD1. Sequenced input: peripheral blood. The CDR3 loop reads CASSRTGQGISPLHF. CDR3 coding DNA: TGTGCCAGCAGTAGAACGGGACAGGGGATTTCACCCCTCCACTTT.